The 29 T cell receptor beta chains presented below share a single source sample, sequenced in a study of blood T cell repertoires in COVID-19. Generated by immunoSEQ multiplex PCR, the TCRdb table keeps only in-frame clones and is missing some. The repertoire has over 130,000 clones, roughly 85% of them found once; the top ten carry around 3.5%. Specimen: peripheral blood. Receptors originate from a man in his sixties or seventies with acute or convalescent COVID-19.

This chain links TRBV7-3 with TRBJ2-2; unclear D gene. The CDR3 runs 13 residues. Per the germline V gene, CDR1 is SGHTA and CDR2 is FQGTGA. Trimming removed 5 bases at V and 2 bases at J, with 6 bases between. In DNA, the CDR3 is TGTGCCAGCAGCCTCCTCAACACCGGGGAGCTGTTTTTT. It is translated as CASSLLNTGELFF. Together with reference TRBV7-3 and TRBJ2-2, the CDR3 gives the full variable domain: GAGVSQTPSNKVTEKGKYVELRCDPISGHTALYWYRQSLGQGPEFLIYFQGTGAADDSGLPNDRFFAVRPEGSVSTLKIQRTERGDSAVYLCASSLLNTGELFFGEGSRLTVL.

The chain carries TRBV5-1 and TRBJ2-7, with a tentative D call TRBD1 (5 bases). The V and J ends lost 4 bases and 2 bases respectively, with 22 bases between them. The CDR3 covers 17 residues. Germline-derived CDR1 and CDR2 are SGHRS and YFSETQ. The CDR3 bases are TGCGCCAGCAGCGCCGGCGCAGGGATCCTACCACCCTACGAGCAGTACTTC. It yields the protein CASSAGAGILPPYEQYF.

This clone has a count of ten or more. V usage is TRBV6-1 and J usage is TRBJ1-1, with 8 positions matching TRBD1. The V gene end was trimmed by 3 bases and the J gene end by 5 bases; junction bases not matched to a gene: 8. This CDR3 spans 15 amino acids. CDR1 is MNHNS and CDR2 is SASEGT in the germline V gene. CDR3 in DNA: TGTGCCAGCAGTGACACCCTCAGGGGGCAGACTGAAGCTTTCTTT. Translation gives CASSDTLRGQTEAFF.

The chain couples TRBV18 to TRBJ2-7; 7 nucleotides line up with TRBD2. Germline V CDR1 and CDR2: KGHSH, LQKENI. The ends lost 5 bases at V and 4 bases at J; junction bases unmatched: 11. The CDR3 runs to 15 residues. The DNA of the CDR3 is TGTGCCAGCTCAACGGGACTATCGGGGAATTACGAGCAGTACTTC. Protein sequence: CASSTGLSGNYEQYF. Variable domain in full (rest from reference TRBV18 and TRBJ2-7): NAGVMQNPRHLVRRRGQEARLRCSPMKGHSHVYWYRQLPEEGLKFMVYLQKENIIDESGMPKERFSAEFPKEGPSILRIQQVVRGDSAAYFCASSTGLSGNYEQYFGPGTRLTVT.

In DNA form, the CDR3 reads TGTGCCAGCTCACCAGGGGGCGGCACTAACAATGAGCAGTTCTTC. As protein: CASSPGGGTNNEQFF. The chain uses TRBV18 and TRBJ2-1; the D gene is possibly TRBD1 (6 bases). V was cut by 2 bases and J by 5 bases, with 13 bases left in between. This CDR3 is built from 15 residues. The germline V gene encodes CDR1 KGHSH and CDR2 LQKENI.

This clone was detected a few times. This chain links TRBV7-2 with TRBJ1-4; possibly TRBD1 for D (5 bases). CDR1 is SGHTA, CDR2 FQGNSA, per germline. The CDR3 sequence is 18 residues long. V shed 0 bases and J shed 0 bases, with 14 bases lying between them. CDR3 DNA sequence: TGTGCCAGCAGCTTAGCGGGGCGGCTGACGGCAACTAATGAAAAACTGTTTTTT. Its translation: CASSLAGRLTATNEKLFF. Complete variable domain (other parts from reference TRBV7-2 and TRBJ1-4): GAGVSQSPSNKVTEKGKDVELRCDPISGHTALYWYRQSLGQGLEFLIYFQGNSAPDKSGLPSDRFSAERTGGSVSTLTIQRTQQEDSAVYLCASSLAGRLTATNEKLFFGSGTQLSVL.

CDR3 nucleotides: TGTGCCATCAGTACCCGTCCCGGGACAGGGCCACCTTCCACCGGGGAGCTGTTTTTT. The encoded protein is CAISTRPGTGPPSTGELFF. The chain uses TRBV10-3 and TRBJ2-2; TRBD1 aligns across 9 bases. This CDR3 is built from 19 residues. The V gene's germline CDR1 is ENHRY and CDR2 SYGVKD. J was trimmed by 4 bases and V by 5 bases; bases with no gene match: 17.

This clone was found once. The chain uses TRBV28 and TRBJ1-2; TRBD1 matches 11 bases. The V segment lost 6 bases and the J segment 5 bases; nucleotides outside the gene matches: 11. The CDR3 is made up of 16 amino acids. Per germline, CDR1 MDHEN and CDR2 SYDVKM. The CDR3, as DNA: TGTGCCAGCAGCCTTCCCGGGACAGGGGGTGGGTATGGCTACACCTTC. Its translation: CASSLPGTGGGYGYTF.

The chain uses TRBV6-5 and TRBJ2-3, with D maybe TRBD1 (6 bases). V was clipped by 6 bases and J by 8 bases, with 21 bases between them. Germline V gene data show CDR1 as MNHEY and CDR2 as SVGAGI. The CDR3 contains 15 residues. The chain's CDR3 is CASSYGTPTLPTQYF. The CDR3 DNA is TGTGCCAGCAGCTATGGGACACCCACTTTACCTACGCAGTATTTT.

The chain recombines TRBV15 with TRBJ2-5; the match to TRBD2 covers 13 bases. The CDR3 runs 17 residues. The germline V gene has CDR1 LNHNV and CDR2 YYDKDF (reference sequence). Losses at the gene ends were 1 base for V and 4 bases for J; bases not matched to a gene: 6. The CDR3 DNA is TGTGCCACCAGCAGAGTGAGGACTAGCGGGAGAAGAGAGACCCAGTACTTC. It encodes CATSRVRTSGRRETQYF.

The rearrangement joins TRBV7-2 to TRBJ2-3; tentative D call: TRBD2 (6 bases). CDR1 and CDR2 (germline): SGHTA, FQGNSA. Trimming removed 1 base at V and 7 bases at J, with 15 bases between. The CDR3 sequence is 15 residues long. The CDR3 DNA follows: TGTGCCAGCAGCTTAGACGGGAGTGTCGGAAATACGCAGTATTTT. Residues: CASSLDGSVGNTQYF.

The chain links TRBV5-8 to TRBJ2-7; 8 bases line up with TRBD1. Germline CDR1 SGHTS, CDR2 YDEGEE. V lost 4 bases and J lost 0; bases outside the gene matches: 3. This CDR3 region has 14 residues. CDR3 in DNA: TGTGCCAGCAGCGAAGGACAGGGCTCCTACGAGCAGTACTTC. Its translation is CASSEGQGSYEQYF.

DNA of the CDR3: TGCGCCAGCAGCGCAGAAACCTACGAGCAGTACTTC. Its translation: CASSAETYEQYF. The chain recombines TRBV5-1 with TRBJ2-7, with D unclear. The CDR3 loop spans 12 amino acids. V was cut by 4 bases and J by 2 bases, with 7 bases left in between. The germline V gene encodes CDR1 SGHRS and CDR2 YFSETQ.

The table lists this clone with a count of one. The CDR3 reads CASSLIGQGDTGELFF. Written as DNA, the CDR3 is TGTGCCAGCAGCTTAATCGGACAGGGTGACACCGGGGAGCTGTTTTTT. The chain recombines TRBV5-4 with TRBJ2-2; 8 nucleotides line up with TRBD1. Germline V gives CDR1 SGHNT, CDR2 YYREEE (reference sequence). The CDR3 runs to 16 residues. J gave up 3 bases and V 2 bases, and 6 bases lay outside the gene matches.

The rearrangement joins TRBV5-1 to TRBJ2-3, with D perhaps matching TRBD1 (5 bases). The germline V gene encodes CDR1 SGHRS and CDR2 YFSETQ. V dropped 3 bases and J dropped 0 bases, with 14 bases sitting between them. CDR3 length: 16 amino acids. The CDR3 DNA reads as TGCGCCAGCAGCTCCCCGCAGGGTTCTAGCACAGATACGCAGTATTTT. As protein: CASSSPQGSSTDTQYF. Drawing the rest from reference TRBV5-1 and TRBJ2-3, the complete variable domain is KAGVTQTPRYLIKTRGQQVTLSCSPISGHRSVSWYQQTPGQGLQFLFEYFSETQRNKGNFPGRFSGRQFSNSRSEMNVSTLELGDSALYLCASSSPQGSSTDTQYFGPGTRLTVL.

This chain connects TRBV24-1 to TRBJ2-5, with 10 bases identical to TRBD1. The CDR3 spans 15 residues. Germline V gene lookup returns CDR1 KGHDR and CDR2 SFDVKD. The V segment lost 4 bases and the J segment 2 bases; nucleotides outside the gene matches: 3. The CDR3 nucleotides are TGTGCCACCAGTGACAGGGACAGGGGACAAGAGACCCAGTACTTC. Translating gives CATSDRDRGQETQYF.

This clone was picked up a small number of times. The rearrangement joins TRBV27 to TRBJ1-6, with TRBD1 matching over 8 bases. The CDR3 is made up of 14 amino acids. With V trimmed by 4 bases and J by 7 bases, 3 bases remained unmatched. Germline CDR1 MNHEY, CDR2 SMNVEV (reference sequence). CDR3 in DNA: TGTGCCAGCAGTTGGGGACAGGTGAATTCACCCCTCCACTTT. It specifies CASSWGQVNSPLHF.

The rearrangement links TRBV7-8 to TRBJ2-1; 8 bases agree with TRBD1. This CDR3 is 14 amino acids long. Germline CDR1 is SGHVS and CDR2 is FQNEAQ. Trimming cost V 2 bases and J 4 bases; bases outside gene matches: 1. CDR3 in DNA: TGTGCCAGCAGCTTAAGGACAGGGTACAATGAGCAGTTCTTC. Translating gives CASSLRTGYNEQFF.

The chain is built from TRBV11-2 and TRBJ2-2; D possibly corresponds to TRBD2 (6 bases). Germline CDR1 and CDR2: SGHAT and FQNNGV. The length of the CDR3 is 16 residues. The V end lost 5 bases, the J end lost 0 bases, and 13 bases lay between the germline ends. CDR3 DNA: TGTGCCAGCAGCCGCAAGGGGACTTCGAACACCGGGGAGCTGTTTTTT. Its protein product is CASSRKGTSNTGELFF.

J is TRBJ2-3 and V is TRBV7-8; the match to TRBD2 covers 8 bases. With V trimmed by 5 bases and J by 1 base, 5 bases remained unmatched. Looked up from germline, CDR1 is SGHVS and CDR2 is FQNEAQ. This CDR3 contains 15 residues. The CDR3 bases are TGTGCCAGCAGCGGAGCGGGAGCTGGCACAGATACGCAGTATTTT. Amino acids: CASSGAGAGTDTQYF.

V is TRBV6-2 or TRBV6-3 and J is TRBJ2-5, with 9 bases matching TRBD1. J gave up 5 bases and V 3 bases, and 4 bases lay outside the gene matches. This CDR3 has 14 amino acids. Germline V lookup: CDR1 MNHEY, CDR2 SVGEGT. Here the CDR3 reads CASSYTGGRETQYF. CDR3 bases: TGTGCCAGCAGTTATACAGGGGGCAGGGAGACCCAGTACTTC.

V and J are TRBV5-1 and TRBJ2-7; possibly TRBD1 for D (6 bases). Trimming pared 2 bases from V and 7 bases from J, leaving 22 bases between. This CDR3 has 16 residues. CDR1 and CDR2 from the germline V gene are SGHRS and YFSETQ. DNA of the CDR3: TGCGCCAGCAGCTTCTCCGGGACACCCAAACTAGTTGAGCAGTACTTC. Amino acid sequence: CASSFSGTPKLVEQYF.

This clone occurred a few times. The chain carries TRBV4-3 and TRBJ1-2; no reliable D call. The CDR3 has 15 amino acids. Germline V gives CDR1 LGHNA, CDR2 YSLEER. Trimming removed 0 bases at V and 1 base at J, with 9 bases between. This CDR3 is CASSQEQNLNYGYTF. DNA of the CDR3: TGCGCCAGCAGCCAAGAGCAGAACCTTAACTATGGCTACACCTTC.

This clone was observed once. This chain uses TRBV5-8 with TRBJ2-1; 9 bases agree with TRBD2. From germline, CDR1 is SGHTS and CDR2 YDEGEE. The CDR3 has 14 amino acids. V was clipped by 4 bases and J by 8 bases; unmatched bases: 7. In DNA, the CDR3 is TGTGCCAGCAGCCCGGGACTAGCTTGGGATGAGCAGTTCTTC. This translates into CASSPGLAWDEQFF. The full variable domain, its missing parts supplied by reference TRBV5-8 and TRBJ2-1, is EAGVTQSPTHLIKTRGQQATLRCSPISGHTSVYWYQQALGLGLQFLLWYDEGEERNRGNFPPRFSGRQFPNYSSELNVNALELEDSALYLCASSPGLAWDEQFFGPGTRLTVL.

The chain employs TRBV7-9 and TRBJ1-2, with 7 bases matching TRBD1. J was trimmed by 2 bases and V by 4 bases; bases with no gene match: 1. Germline V gives CDR1 SEHNR, CDR2 FQNEAQ (reference sequence). CDR3 length equals 13 residues. The CDR3 spells CASSSTGNYGYTF. Here the CDR3 DNA reads TGTGCCAGCAGCTCGACAGGGAACTATGGCTACACCTTC.

The chain links TRBV1 to TRBJ2-1; the DNA was not compared with TRBD2, the D call given in the table. TRBV1 is a pseudogene locus. CDR3 length: 16 residues. The CDR3 sequence is CTSSQDCGRAYNEQFF. CDR3 coding DNA: TGCACCAGCAGCCAAGATTGCGGGAGGGCCTACAATGAGCAGTTCTTC.

The J gene is TRBJ1-6, the V gene TRBV27; 7 bases map to TRBD1. V lost 4 bases, J lost 9 bases, and 6 bases stayed unmatched. The CDR3 spans 14 residues. The germline CDR1 and CDR2 sequences are MNHEY and SMNVEV (reference sequence). CDR3 sequence: CASSWGQHGSPLHF. The DNA for the CDR3 is TGTGCCAGCAGTTGGGGACAGCACGGTTCACCCCTCCACTTT.

The chain joins TRBV6-6 to TRBJ1-2; 9 bases are a match to TRBD1. The length of the CDR3 is 13 residues. Germline V gene data show CDR1 as MNHNY and CDR2 as SVGAGI (reference sequence). The V and J ends lost 2 bases and 7 bases, in that order; junction bases with no gene match: 2. CDR3 protein: CASSYADRGGYTF. DNA of the CDR3: TGTGCCAGCAGTTACGCGGACAGGGGTGGCTACACCTTC.

The rearrangement joins TRBV7-9 to TRBJ2-1; D may be TRBD1 (6 bases). The CDR3 runs to 16 residues. The germline V gene has CDR1 SEHNR and CDR2 FQNEAQ (reference sequence). Trimming removed 1 base at V and 6 bases at J, with 16 bases between. CDR3 sequence: CASSLVGQLGGNEQFF. The CDR3 DNA reads as TGTGCCAGCAGCTTAGTGGGGCAATTAGGGGGCAATGAGCAGTTCTTC.